A single sample gave rise to the 26 T cell receptor beta chains below, sequenced in a study of CD8 T cells in Susac syndrome (dated by TCRdb to between 2019 and 2020). Receptors were amplified or captured by the immunoSEQ multiplex PCR assay. RNA was extracted using the RNeasy kit, and about 0.45 to 1 ug of the RNA was reverse transcribed with random hexamers. The public reads were run again by TCRdb, first through fastp at Q25 and then through MiXCR, and only productive beta chains were kept. For every CDR3 protein sequence, its rows merge into one entry that carries the most common genes and DNA. The sample includes roughly 88,000 distinct CDR3 sequences, with approximately 96% observed a single time. Approximately 0.41% of the sample rests with the top ten. Source material: CD8+ T cells from PBMCs. These receptors all come from a human donor with Susac syndrome.

This chain links TRBV15 with TRBJ1-1; the match to TRBD1 covers 7 bases. The CDR3 covers 16 residues. Germline values: CDR1 LNHNV, CDR2 YYDKDF (reference sequence). Trimming removed 5 bases from V and 4 bases from J; junction bases left unmatched: 13. The CDR3 reads CATSPGGAQGGTEAFF. CDR3 sequence (DNA): TGTGCCACCAGCCCCGGGGGCGCGCAGGGGGGCACTGAAGCTTTCTTT. The full variable domain, with the rest looked up from reference TRBV15 and TRBJ1-1, is DAMVIQNPRYQVTQFGKPVTLSCSQTLNHNVMYWYQQKSSQAPKLLFHYYDKDFNNEADTPDNFQSRRPNTSFCFLDIRSPGLGDTAMYLCATSPGGAQGGTEAFFGQGTRLTVV.

The chain couples TRBV7-2 to TRBJ2-3; D may be TRBD1 (5 bases). This CDR3 has 15 residues. Germline CDR1 is SGHTA and CDR2 is FQGNSA. Trimming took 4 bases from V and 3 from J, leaving 14 bases between them. The CDR3 sequence: CASSSWGGFTDTQYF. In nucleotides, the CDR3 is TGTGCCAGCAGCTCCTGGGGCGGCTTTACAGATACGCAGTATTTT.

The chain couples TRBV29-1 to TRBJ1-5; 9 nucleotides agree with TRBD1. This CDR3 spans 15 amino acids. Per the germline V gene, CDR1 is SQVTM and CDR2 is ANQGSEA. After removal of 5 bases from V and 3 bases from J, the junction contained 8 bases not matched to a gene. CDR3 nucleotides: TGCAGCGTTATACCCGGGACAGGGATCAATCAGCCCCAGCATTTT. Protein sequence: CSVIPGTGINQPQHF.

The chain couples TRBV29-1 to TRBJ2-7; 15 bases agree with TRBD2. The trim removed 4 bases at V and 5 bases at J, leaving 6 bases unmatched. The CDR3 runs 15 residues. Germline loops: CDR1 SQVTM, CDR2 ANQGSEA. In DNA form, the CDR3 reads TGCAGCGTTGCCCGGACTAGCGGGAGGGCCGACGAGCAGTACTTC. This encodes CSVARTSGRADEQYF.

The gene calls are TRBV4-1 and TRBJ2-1; D not resolved. Germline V gene data show CDR1 as MGHRA and CDR2 as YSYEKL. Trimming took off 1 base at V and 8 bases at J, with 9 bases between the two ends. This CDR3 region has 13 residues. CDR3 nucleotide sequence: TGCGCCAGCAGCCAAGGGGGATACTATGAGCAGTTCTTC. Residues: CASSQGGYYEQFF.

V and J are TRBV29-1 and TRBJ1-1; D is unresolved. Trimming removed 7 bases at V and 1 base at J, with 4 bases between. This CDR3 is built from 10 residues. Germline-derived CDR1 and CDR2 are SQVTM and ANQGSEA. CDR3 amino acids: CSGGNTEAFF. CDR3 in DNA: TGCAGCGGCGGGAACACTGAAGCTTTCTTT.

In this sample, this clonotype turned up a few times. V and J are TRBV9 and TRBJ2-3, with D possibly TRBD2 on 5 matching bases. The CDR3 extends over 16 amino acids. From germline, CDR1 is SGDLS and CDR2 YYNGEE. Trimming took 0 bases from V and 2 from J, leaving 13 bases between them. This chain's CDR3 is CASSVGRRAPTDTQYF. CDR3 coding DNA: TGTGCCAGCAGCGTAGGTCGGCGGGCCCCCACAGATACGCAGTATTTT.

V and J are TRBV20-1 and TRBJ2-7, with D tentatively TRBD1 or TRBD2 (5 bases each). CDR1 is DFQATT, CDR2 SNEGSKA, per germline (reference sequence). This CDR3 has 15 residues. V lost 1 base to trimming and J lost 2 bases, with 15 bases between them. CDR3 region: CSARATWDGAYEQYF. The CDR3 DNA follows: TGCAGTGCTAGAGCTACCTGGGACGGCGCCTACGAGCAGTACTTC.

This rearrangement joins TRBV12-3 or TRBV12-4 to TRBJ2-6; 11 bases agree with TRBD1. J was trimmed by 3 bases and V by 5 bases; bases with no gene match: 9. This CDR3 is built from 18 residues. The CDR3: CASSRIRDRGDGANVLTF. DNA of the CDR3: TGTGCCAGCAGTCGCATCCGGGACAGGGGGGATGGGGCCAACGTCCTGACTTTC.

The J gene is TRBJ2-1, the V gene TRBV20-1; TRBD2 aligns across 9 bases. CDR3 length equals 17 residues. J lost 0 bases, V lost 3 bases, and 9 bases had no gene match. Per germline, CDR1 DFQATT and CDR2 SNEGSKA (reference sequence). DNA of the CDR3: TGCAGTGCTAGGGGGGTAGCGGGAGCTCCCTCCTACAATGAGCAGTTCTTC. Translation: CSARGVAGAPSYNEQFF.

The chain employs TRBV20-1 and TRBJ2-3; TRBD1 is a possible D gene (6 bases). The V gene's germline CDR1 is DFQATT and CDR2 SNEGSKA (reference sequence). The CDR3 consists of 15 residues. The ends were cut back, 3 bases at V and 0 bases at J, with 13 bases in the middle. The CDR3 sequence is CSAREQGASTDTQYF. DNA of the CDR3: TGCAGTGCTAGGGAACAGGGAGCGAGCACAGATACGCAGTATTTT.

The chain combines TRBV11-2 with TRBJ2-1; tentative D call: TRBD2 (6 bases). The CDR3 is 12 amino acids. The germline V gene has CDR1 SGHAT and CDR2 FQNNGV. The V and J ends lost 5 bases and 9 bases respectively, with 11 bases between them. CDR3 bases: TGTGCCAGCAGCCTCGCGGGGAGTGAGCAGTTCTTC. Translating it yields CASSLAGSEQFF.

This sequence joins TRBV29-1 and TRBJ2-5; 8 bases are shared with TRBD1. Germline-derived CDR1 and CDR2 are SQVTM and ANQGSEA. V shed 3 bases and J 2 bases; nucleotides not matched to a gene: 5. The CDR3 runs to 14 residues. In nucleotides, the CDR3 is TGCAGCGTTGATGCCAGGGGGCTTCAAGAGACCCAGTACTTC. As protein: CSVDARGLQETQYF.

The chain recombines TRBV20-1 with TRBJ2-3; weak D call: TRBD2 (5 bases). Germline V gives CDR1 DFQATT, CDR2 SNEGSKA (reference sequence). The CDR3 is 13 amino acids. The CDR3 DNA reads as TGCAGCGCCGAACCGGGGAACACAGATACGCAGTATTTT. It is translated as CSAEPGNTDTQYF.

The V call is TRBV9, the J call TRBJ2-5, with 7 bases that match TRBD1. The CDR3 sequence is 15 residues long. V dropped 3 bases and J dropped 1; count of bases not matched to a gene: 6. Germline assignment: CDR1 SGDLS and CDR2 YYNGEE. The CDR3 DNA reads TGTGCCAGCAGCGCCAGACAGGGTAGCCAAGAGACCCAGTACTTC. It specifies CASSARQGSQETQYF.

The CDR3 here is CASSWGLADTDTQYF. Here the CDR3 DNA reads TGTGCCAGCAGTTGGGGACTAGCGGACACAGATACGCAGTATTTT. The genes are TRBV28 and TRBJ2-3, with 11 bases identical to TRBD2. The V segment lost 4 bases and the J segment 2 bases; nucleotides outside the gene matches: 2. Germline V CDR1 and CDR2: MDHEN, SYDVKM. The CDR3 contains 15 residues.

This chain uses TRBV21-1 with TRBJ2-7; the DNA was not compared with TRBD1, the D call given in the table. TRBV21-1 is flagged as a pseudogene. The CDR3 has 18 amino acids. The CDR3 region is CASSKAGMWDRGAYEQYV. The DNA for the CDR3 is TGTGCCAGCAGCAAAGCAGGGATGTGGGACAGGGGGGCCTACGAGCAGTACGTC.

The chain employs TRBV7-8 and TRBJ2-7; D perhaps matches TRBD1 (5 bases). This CDR3 contains 15 residues. Germline V CDR1 and CDR2: SGHVS, FQNEAQ. Trimming stripped 1 base from V and 0 bases from J, with 10 bases between. CDR3 in amino acids: CASSLVTGPSYEQYF. The DNA for the CDR3 is TGTGCCAGCAGCTTAGTTACAGGCCCCTCCTACGAGCAGTACTTC.

The chain has TRBV20-1 and TRBJ1-5, with 7 nucleotides matching TRBD1. Germline V CDR1 and CDR2: DFQATT, SNEGSKA (reference sequence). J was trimmed by 5 bases and V by 4 bases; bases with no gene match: 5. The CDR3 length is 13 residues. The DNA for the CDR3 is TGCAGTGCTAAACAGGGGATCCATCAGCCCCAGCATTTT. Residues: CSAKQGIHQPQHF.

The rearrangement uses TRBV3-1 and TRBJ2-2; possibly TRBD2 for D (5 bases). CDR3 length: 13 residues. Trimming removed 5 bases at V and 4 bases at J, with 8 bases between. Germline CDR1 reads LGHDT; CDR2 reads YNNKEL (reference sequence). This CDR3 reads CASSSSGTGELFF. The CDR3 region has the DNA TGTGCCAGCAGCTCCAGCGGCACCGGGGAGCTGTTTTTT.

The gene calls are TRBV2 and TRBJ1-2; 12 bases are shared with TRBD1. After removal of 7 bases from V and 5 bases from J, the junction contained 5 bases not matched to a gene. The length of the CDR3 is 14 residues. The germline V gene encodes CDR1 SNHLY and CDR2 FYNNEI. The CDR3 sequence: CASKPGQGAYGYTF. DNA for the CDR3: TGTGCCAGCAAGCCGGGACAGGGGGCATATGGCTACACCTTC.

The chain uses TRBV6-2 or TRBV6-3 and TRBJ2-5; D might be TRBD1 (6 bases). The CDR3 is 14 amino acids. The germline V gene encodes CDR1 MNHEY and CDR2 SVGEGT. V was shortened by 5 bases and J by 1 base, with 11 bases between the two germline ends. CDR3 in DNA: TGTGCCAGCAGTACAGGGAGTCCCCAAGAGACCCAGTACTTC. Amino acids: CASSTGSPQETQYF.

The rearrangement uses TRBV25-1 and TRBJ1-2; D uncertain. Per the germline V gene, CDR1 is MGHDK and CDR2 is SYGVNS. Trimming shortened V by 2 bases and J by 7 bases, and 2 bases separated the two germline ends. There are 10 residues in the CDR3. The CDR3 is CASSESGYTF. CDR3 nucleotides: TGTGCCAGCAGTGAAAGTGGCTACACCTTC.

The genes are TRBV28 and TRBJ2-7, with TRBD1 matching over 7 bases. CDR3 length: 14 amino acids. CDR1 is MDHEN and CDR2 is SYDVKM in the germline V gene. The V segment lost 4 bases and the J segment 2 bases; nucleotides outside the gene matches: 5. This CDR3 reads CASSSPGQTYEQYF. DNA for the CDR3: TGTGCCAGCAGTTCCCCGGGACAGACCTACGAGCAGTACTTC. The full variable domain, in which reference TRBV28 and TRBJ2-7 provide the parts outside the CDR3, is DVKVTQSSRYLVKRTGEKVFLECVQDMDHENMFWYRQDPGLGLRLIYFSYDVKMKEKGDIPEGYSVSREKKERFSLILESASTNQTSMYLCASSSPGQTYEQYFGPGTRLTVT.

J is TRBJ2-1 and V is TRBV4-3; 7 positions match TRBD2. J gave up 5 bases and V 0 bases, and 7 bases lay outside the gene matches. This CDR3 has 16 residues. Germline V gene sequence: CDR1 LGHNA, CDR2 YSLEER. The CDR3 DNA is TGCGCCAGCAGCCAAGATCTCACTCTAGCGGACAATGAGCAGTTCTTC. Encoded protein: CASSQDLTLADNEQFF.

The chain has TRBV29-1 and TRBJ2-7, with 7 positions matching TRBD2. The CDR3 extends over 14 amino acids. Germline CDR1 reads SQVTM; CDR2 reads ANQGSEA. V lost 7 bases to trimming and J lost 7 bases; unmatched junction nucleotides: 16. CDR3 DNA: TGCAGCGCCTCAAGGGCGGGGGACGGGGAAGAGCAGTACTTC. Protein sequence: CSASRAGDGEEQYF.